This TCR beta chain was retrieved from a study of OX40 agonist ivuxolimab in advanced cancers. Study overall: Hepatocellular carcinoma, melanoma, renal cell or head and neck cancer occurred in dose-escalation patients.

Trimming stripped 6 bases from V and 0 bases from J, with 13 bases between. This CDR3 region has 15 residues. CDR1 is MDHEN, CDR2 SYDVKM, per germline. The protocol was immunoSEQ multiplex PCR, while the TCRdb copy is restricted to in-frame clones and leaves out a portion. The sample has just over 40,000 clones, 88% seen once. The sequence came from an adult with an advanced solid tumor such as melanoma, head and neck, liver or kidney cancer. The chain is built from TRBV28 and TRBJ2-3; D gene ambiguous. Sequenced material: CD4+ or CD8+ T cells sorted from blood, taken in a trial of the OX40 agonist ivuxolimab. The CDR3 region is CASSPMALSTDTQYF. The CDR3 nucleotides read TGTGCCAGCAGCCCGATGGCTTTGAGCACAGATACGCAGTATTTT.